These T cell receptor beta chains were read from a single sample in a study of identical twins. TCRdb called the 5' RACE reads again in MiXCR, with one record for every CDR3 protein. Of 700,000 or so distinct CDR3 sequences detected, 8.6% appear once; the ten largest clones hold roughly 0.97%. These data were also reused for a study on yellow fever vaccine responses in identical twins.

Sequencing was performed on PBMCs. These receptors all come from a woman aged 18-35 years in good health. The CDR3 runs from the conserved cysteine through the conserved F or W. The D gene is left open where the match is weak. Not every row has a clone size; where given, it reads once, few, many or a size class.

J: TRBJ2-5
D: TRBD2
size: many
V: TRBV12-3/TRBV12-4
CDR3: CASSPGTSRETQYF
DNA: TGTGCCAGCAGTCCAGGGACTAGCAGAGAGACCCAGTACTTC

J: TRBJ2-7
D: TRBD1
size: NA
V: TRBV28
CDR3: CASSLVPGQGENEQYF
DNA: TGTGCCAGCAGTTTGGTACCGGGACAGGGGGAGAACGAGCAGTACTTC

J: TRBJ1-1
D: NA
size: many
V: TRBV7-9
CDR3: CASSFGTAGEAFF
DNA: TGTGCCAGCAGCTTTGGGACGGCGGGAGAAGCTTTCTTT

J: TRBJ2-7
D: TRBD1
size: NA
V: TRBV19
CDR3: CASSIRFRGQGFYYEQYF
DNA: TGTGCCAGTAGTATACGCTTTAGGGGACAGGGTTTTTACTACGAGCAGTACTTC

J: TRBJ1-1
D: NA
size: many
V: TRBV6-2/TRBV6-3
CDR3: CASSQGYTEAFF
DNA: TGTGCCAGCAGTCAGGGGTACACTGAAGCTTTCTTT

J: TRBJ1-1
D: NA
size: NA
V: TRBV29-1
CDR3: CSVDPSGLNTEAFF
DNA: TGCAGCGTTGATCCAAGTGGGCTGAACACTGAAGCTTTCTTT

J: TRBJ2-4
D: NA
size: many
V: TRBV7-9
CDR3: CASSLGDIQYF
DNA: TGTGCCAGCAGCTTAGGGGACATTCAGTACTTC

J: TRBJ2-7
D: NA
size: few
V: TRBV7-2
CDR3: CASSRQGDSYEQYF
DNA: TGTGCCAGCAGCCGGCAGGGTGACTCCTACGAGCAGTACTTC

J: TRBJ2-1
D: TRBD2
size: few
V: TRBV11-2
CDR3: CASSPGLAGVDFDEQFF
DNA: TGTGCCAGCAGCCCTGGACTAGCGGGAGTGGATTTCGATGAGCAGTTCTTC

J: TRBJ2-1
D: NA
size: few
V: TRBV6-2/TRBV6-3
CDR3: CASSREMAGAFNEQFF
DNA: TGTGCCAGCAGCCGCGAAATGGCAGGGGCGTTTAATGAGCAGTTCTTC

J: TRBJ2-1
D: TRBD2
size: many
V: TRBV12-3/TRBV12-4
CDR3: CASSSSSGTYNEQFF
DNA: TGTGCCAGCAGTTCCTCTAGCGGGACCTACAATGAGCAGTTCTTC

J: TRBJ2-1
D: NA
size: few
V: TRBV12-5
CDR3: CASGSIGNNEQFF
DNA: TGTGCTAGTGGTTCCATAGGAAACAATGAGCAGTTCTTC

J: TRBJ2-7
D: NA
size: few
V: TRBV29-1
CDR3: CSVQYTAFSYEQYF
DNA: TGCAGCGTTCAATACACAGCTTTCTCCTACGAGCAGTACTTC

J: TRBJ2-3
D: TRBD2
size: NA
V: TRBV6-5
CDR3: CASFTSGGGTDTQYF
DNA: TGTGCCAGCTTTACTAGCGGGGGAGGCACAGATACGCAGTATTTT

J: TRBJ2-6
D: NA
size: few
V: TRBV24-1
CDR3: CATGSTLPGANVLTF
DNA: TGTGCCACGGGAAGCACTCTGCCTGGGGCCAACGTCCTGACTTTC

J: TRBJ1-2
D: NA
size: many
V: TRBV9
CDR3: CASSSGSNYGYTF
DNA: TGTGCCAGCAGCTCCGGTTCTAACTATGGCTACACCTTC

J: TRBJ2-7
D: NA
size: many
V: TRBV7-9
CDR3: CASSLQGSFSYEQYF
DNA: TGTGCCAGCAGCTTACAAGGTTCCTTCTCCTACGAGCAGTACTTC

J: TRBJ2-5
D: NA
size: many
V: TRBV7-7
CDR3: CASSLAHGETQYF
DNA: TGTGCTAGCAGCTTGGCACACGGGGAGACCCAGTACTTC

J: TRBJ2-5
D: TRBD1
size: few
V: TRBV18
CDR3: CASSPLSGTGVETQYF
DNA: TGTGCCAGCTCACCGCTATCCGGGACAGGGGTAGAGACCCAGTACTTC

J: TRBJ2-5
D: TRBD1
size: few
V: TRBV7-2
CDR3: CASSKRTGGAETQYF
DNA: TGTGCCAGCAGCAAACGGACAGGGGGTGCAGAGACCCAGTACTTC

J: TRBJ2-3
D: NA
size: NA
V: TRBV27
CDR3: CASGDADTQYF
DNA: TGTGCCAGCGGGGACGCAGATACGCAGTATTTT

J: TRBJ2-7
D: TRBD2
size: NA
V: TRBV23-1
CDR3: CASIHRDEKRDLRGGEQYF
DNA: TGCGCCAGCATACATCGGGATGAAAAGCGGGACCTACGGGGCGGCGAGCAGTACTTC

J: TRBJ2-3
D: NA
size: NA
V: TRBV20-1
CDR3: CSAEGGGGAADTQYF
DNA: TGCAGTGCTGAGGGTGGAGGGGGGGCCGCAGATACGCAGTATTTT

J: TRBJ2-4
D: NA
size: few
V: TRBV27
CDR3: CASSLTGGIRAKNIQYF
DNA: TGTGCCAGCAGTCTAACCGGCGGGATTAGAGCCAAAAACATTCAGTACTTC

J: TRBJ1-5
D: NA
size: NA
V: TRBV21-1
CDR3: CASSKKGGNQPQHF
DNA: TGTGCCAGCAGCAAAAAGGGGGGCAATCAGCCCCAGCATTTT

J: TRBJ2-4
D: NA
size: NA
V: TRBV7-9
CDR3: CASWVREDIQYF
DNA: TGTGCCAGTTGGGTGAGGGAGGACATTCAGTACTTC

J: TRBJ1-2
D: NA
size: few
V: TRBV21-1
CDR3: CASSKDPGQGSTDYTF
DNA: TGTGCCAGCAGCAAAGACCCGGGACAGGGCAGCACGGACTACACCTTC

J: TRBJ2-1
D: TRBD2
size: many
V: TRBV7-2
CDR3: CASRTLAGRNEQFF
DNA: TGTGCCAGCAGAACACTAGCGGGGCGAAATGAGCAGTTCTTC

J: TRBJ2-1
D: NA
size: NA
V: TRBV24-1
CDR3: CATSDARGSNEQFF
DNA: TGTGCCACCAGTGATGCTCGGGGTTCCAATGAGCAGTTCTTC

J: TRBJ2-7
D: NA
size: few
V: TRBV29-1
CDR3: CSVDGDSLNPYEQYF
DNA: TGCAGCGTTGACGGGGATTCGCTCAACCCCTACGAGCAGTACTTC

J: TRBJ1-1
D: NA
size: few
V: TRBV6-5
CDR3: CASSNLAGSTEAFF
DNA: TGTGCCAGCAGTAACCTAGCAGGGAGCACTGAAGCTTTCTTT

J: TRBJ1-2
D: NA
size: NA
V: TRBV19
CDR3: CASSPDWTANYGYTF
DNA: TGTGCCAGTAGTCCGGATTGGACAGCTAACTATGGCTACACCTTC

J: TRBJ1-5
D: NA
size: NA
V: TRBV3-1
CDR3: CASSLDSRNQPQHF
DNA: TGTGCCAGCAGCCTTGACAGTCGCAATCAGCCCCAGCATTTT

J: TRBJ2-1
D: NA
size: few
V: TRBV29-1
CDR3: CSGRIGPRVEGEQFF
DNA: TGCAGCGGGCGGATCGGGCCCAGGGTCGAGGGAGAGCAGTTCTTC

J: TRBJ2-1
D: TRBD1
size: many
V: TRBV15
CDR3: CATSRPQGGSYNEQFF
DNA: TGTGCCACCAGCAGACCACAGGGGGGCTCCTACAATGAGCAGTTCTTC

J: TRBJ2-5
D: NA
size: many
V: TRBV29-1
CDR3: CSVCAIPSSGQETQYF
DNA: TGCAGCGTGTGCGCAATCCCTAGTAGCGGCCAAGAGACCCAGTACTTC

J: TRBJ2-1
D: TRBD2
size: many
V: TRBV20-1
CDR3: CSARKRAGTSGRASFYDEQFF
DNA: TGCAGTGCTAGAAAACGAGCCGGGACTAGCGGGAGGGCCTCTTTTTACGATGAGCAGTTCTTC

J: TRBJ2-4
D: TRBD1
size: NA
V: TRBV20-1
CDR3: CSAETGVAKNIQYF
DNA: TGCAGTGCCGAGACAGGGGTAGCCAAAAACATTCAGTACTTC

J: TRBJ2-1
D: NA
size: few
V: TRBV2
CDR3: CASSGGSNEQFF
DNA: TGTGCCAGCAGTGGAGGTAGTAATGAGCAGTTCTTC

J: TRBJ2-2
D: NA
size: few
V: TRBV7-2
CDR3: CASSLGSAGTGELFF
DNA: TGTGCCAGCAGCTTAGGTTCAGCGGGCACCGGGGAGCTGTTTTTT

J: TRBJ2-5
D: NA
size: NA
V: TRBV6-2/TRBV6-3
CDR3: CASTAQTIGRYQETQYF
DNA: TGTGCCAGCACCGCCCAAACGATCGGCAGATACCAAGAGACCCAGTACTTC